This TCR beta chain was profiled in a study of EBV T-cell therapy then PD-1 blockade in nasopharyngeal carcinoma (dated by TCRdb to 2020 to 2023). The Qiagen DNeasy Kit was used to extract genomic DNA from the sorted cells. TCR beta chain deep sequencing was performed on the immunoSEQ platform. In the authors' own workflow: The immunoSEQ Analyzer software was used to analyze the repertoire data. As stored in TCRdb, this immuneACCESS dataset retains in-frame rearrangements with V and J assigned. A fraction of the clones does not appear; measured against another copy, unresolved V genes explain less than half of the discrepancy, and the remainder lacks a known reason. V, J and clone size are taken as reported in that table, and D and trimming were inferred from the DNA itself. In this sample the table shows around 19,000 clones, approximately 80% of which occur a single time. The ten largest account for 29% of the sample.

In the paper's terms, the treatment or condition label means: AdE1-LMPpoly-expanded autologous EBV-specific T-cell therapy followed by anti-PD-1 nivolumab. A word on this clone: Its antigen has not been determined. No much larger clonotype is one base removed from it; base qualities were not supplied.

Per the germline V gene (reference sequence), SEHNR is the CDR1 and FQNEAQ is the CDR2. The germline V and J ends show losses of 5 bases and 8 bases respectively, and no gene match explains 5 bases of the junction. The CDR3 has 14 amino acids, counting the end cysteine and phenylalanine. Only the CDR3 part of the read is kept: 42 bases, read in frame from the first base. In this chain, TRBV7-9 is recombined with TRBJ1-4; 10 central bases correspond to TRBD1. The input for sequencing was CD8+ T cells from blood, taken at day 0 from a patient whose treatment included autologous EBV-specific T cells and nivolumab. The sequence derives from a middle-aged man with nasopharyngeal carcinoma. The CDR3: CASSRQGAEEKLFF. The nucleotide sequence is given as TGTGCCAGCAGCCGACAGGGGGCAGAGGAAAAACTGTTTTTT.